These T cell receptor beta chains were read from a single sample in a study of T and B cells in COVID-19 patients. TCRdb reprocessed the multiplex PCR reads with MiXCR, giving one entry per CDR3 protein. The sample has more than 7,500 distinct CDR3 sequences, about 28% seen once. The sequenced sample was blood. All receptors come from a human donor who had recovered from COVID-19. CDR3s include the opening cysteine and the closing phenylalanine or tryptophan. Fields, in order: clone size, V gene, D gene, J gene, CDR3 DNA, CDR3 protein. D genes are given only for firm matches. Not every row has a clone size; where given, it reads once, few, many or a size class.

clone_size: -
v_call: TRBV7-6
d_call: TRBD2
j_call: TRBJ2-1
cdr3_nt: TGTGCCAGCAGCTTAGCGCGAACTAGCGGGGGGAACTACAATGAGCAGTTCTTC
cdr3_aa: CASSLARTSGGNYNEQFF

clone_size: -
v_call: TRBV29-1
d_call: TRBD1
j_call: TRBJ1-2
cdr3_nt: TGCAGCGGCCGCCCGGGACAGGGGACTAACTATGGCTACACCTTC
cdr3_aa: CSGRPGQGTNYGYTF

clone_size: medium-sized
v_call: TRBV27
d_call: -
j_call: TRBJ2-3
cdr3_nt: TGTGCCAGCAGCGGTTATAGCACAGATACGCAGTATTTT
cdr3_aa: CASSGYSTDTQYF

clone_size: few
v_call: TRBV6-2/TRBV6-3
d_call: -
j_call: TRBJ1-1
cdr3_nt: TGTGCCAGCAGTTATATAGTCAGGGGGAACACTGAAGCTTTCTTT
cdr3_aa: CASSYIVRGNTEAFF

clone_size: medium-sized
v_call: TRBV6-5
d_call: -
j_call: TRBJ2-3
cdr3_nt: TGTGCCAGCAGTTACAGCCGAAACACAGATACGCAGTATTTT
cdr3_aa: CASSYSRNTDTQYF

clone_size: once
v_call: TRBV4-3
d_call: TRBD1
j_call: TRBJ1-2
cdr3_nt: TGCGCCAGCAGCCACGGACGAACAGGGGGCTATGGCTACACCTTC
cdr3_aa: CASSHGRTGGYGYTF

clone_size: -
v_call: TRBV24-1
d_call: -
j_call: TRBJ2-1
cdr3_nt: TGTGCCACCAGTGATTTTGTAGACAATGAGCAGTTCTTC
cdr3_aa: CATSDFVDNEQFF

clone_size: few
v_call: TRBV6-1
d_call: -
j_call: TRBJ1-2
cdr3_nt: TGTGCCAGCAGTGAAGCGACGACAGGTTTCTATGGCTACACCTTC
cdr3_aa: CASSEATTGFYGYTF

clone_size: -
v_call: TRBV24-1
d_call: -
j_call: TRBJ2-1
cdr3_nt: TGTGCCACCAGTGATTTGCCCGGGACTGGGGTGCATGAGCAGTCCTTC
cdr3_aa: CATSDLPGTGVHEQSF

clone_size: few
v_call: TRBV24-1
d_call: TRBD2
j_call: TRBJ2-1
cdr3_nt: TGTGCCACCTCTTCGGGTAGCGGGGGGGAAAGCTCCTACAATGAGCAGTTCTTC
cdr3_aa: CATSSGSGGESSYNEQFF

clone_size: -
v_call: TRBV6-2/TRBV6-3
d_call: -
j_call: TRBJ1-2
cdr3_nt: TGTGCCAGCAGTTACTCGATGTGGGGCCCTAAGCCCCTCTATGGCTACACCTTC
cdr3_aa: CASSYSMWGPKPLYGYTF

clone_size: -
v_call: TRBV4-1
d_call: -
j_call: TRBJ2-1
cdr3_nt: TGCGCCAGCAGCCAAGCCGCCTACAATGAGCAGTTCTTC
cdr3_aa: CASSQAAYNEQFF

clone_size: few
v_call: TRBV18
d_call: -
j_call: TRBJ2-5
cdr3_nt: TGTGCCAGCTCACGAGGTCCCCAAGAGACCCAGTACTTC
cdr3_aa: CASSRGPQETQYF

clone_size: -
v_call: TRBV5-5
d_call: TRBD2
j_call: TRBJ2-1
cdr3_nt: TGTGCCAGCAGCTTTATACTAGCGGGGTTCGATGAGCAGTTCTTC
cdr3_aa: CASSFILAGFDEQFF

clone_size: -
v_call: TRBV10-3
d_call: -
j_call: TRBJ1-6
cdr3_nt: TGTGCCATCAGTGAGGGCTTACCCCATTCACCCCTCCACTTT
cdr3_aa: CAISEGLPHSPLHF

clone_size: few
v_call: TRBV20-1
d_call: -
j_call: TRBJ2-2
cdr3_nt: TGCAGTGCCCCGAACCAGGAGGATGGGGACACCGGGGAGCTGTTTTTT
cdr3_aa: CSAPNQEDGDTGELFF

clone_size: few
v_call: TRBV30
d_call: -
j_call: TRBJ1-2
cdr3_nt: TGTGCCTGGAGTATGGGGGCTCGGGTGGTGGATGGCTACACCTTC
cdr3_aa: CAWSMGARVVDGYTF

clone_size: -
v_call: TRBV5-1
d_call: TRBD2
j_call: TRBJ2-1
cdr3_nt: TGCGCCAGCAGTTCTGCTAGCGGGGGGGCCTCCTACAATGAGCAGTTCTTC
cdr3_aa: CASSSASGGASYNEQFF

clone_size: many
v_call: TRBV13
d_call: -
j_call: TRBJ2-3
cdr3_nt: TGTGCCAGCAGCCCCCGGTTATATTCAGATACGCAGTATTTT
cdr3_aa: CASSPRLYSDTQYF

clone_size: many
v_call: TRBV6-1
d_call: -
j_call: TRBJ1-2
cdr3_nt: TGTGCCAGCAGTGAAGAAACAGGAGGTAGCTATGGCTACACCTTC
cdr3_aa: CASSEETGGSYGYTF

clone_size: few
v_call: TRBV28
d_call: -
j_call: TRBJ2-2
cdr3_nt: TGTGCCAGCAGTTCTCCAGGCCCGAAGACCGGGGAGCTGTTTTTT
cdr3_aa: CASSSPGPKTGELFF

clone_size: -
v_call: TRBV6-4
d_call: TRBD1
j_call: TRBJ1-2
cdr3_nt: TGTGCCAGCAGCACCCCGGGGACAGGGAGTCCCTATGGCTACACCTTC
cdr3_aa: CASSTPGTGSPYGYTF

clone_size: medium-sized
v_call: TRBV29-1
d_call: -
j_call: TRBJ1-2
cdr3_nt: TGCAGCGTTGAACGGGGAAGGGGCTACACCTTC
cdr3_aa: CSVERGRGYTF

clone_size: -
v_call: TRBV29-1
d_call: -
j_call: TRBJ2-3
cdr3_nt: TGCAGCGTTGGCGTCAGGGCCCCCTCCACAGATACGCAGTATTTT
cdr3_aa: CSVGVRAPSTDTQYF

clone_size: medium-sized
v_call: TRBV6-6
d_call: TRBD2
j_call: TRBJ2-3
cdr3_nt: TGTGCCAGCAGTACCGGGACTAGCGGCAGAGATACGCAGTATTTT
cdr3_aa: CASSTGTSGRDTQYF

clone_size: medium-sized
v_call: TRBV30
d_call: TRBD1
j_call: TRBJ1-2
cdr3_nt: TGTGCCTGGAGTCTAGTAGGACAGGACTATGGCTACACCTTC
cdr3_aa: CAWSLVGQDYGYTF

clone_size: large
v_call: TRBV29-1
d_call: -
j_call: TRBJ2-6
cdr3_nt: TGCAGCGTTGAACAGGGCAGCTCTGGGGCCAACGTCCTGACTTTC
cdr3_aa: CSVEQGSSGANVLTF

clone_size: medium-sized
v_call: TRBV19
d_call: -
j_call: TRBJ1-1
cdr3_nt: TGTGCCAGTAGTCCGACGGGGAACACTGAAGCTTTCTTT
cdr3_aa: CASSPTGNTEAFF

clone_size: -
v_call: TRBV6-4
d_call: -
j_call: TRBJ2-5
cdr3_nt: TGTGCCAGCAGTGACTCAGGGAAGGAAGAGACCCAGTACTTC
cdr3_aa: CASSDSGKEETQYF

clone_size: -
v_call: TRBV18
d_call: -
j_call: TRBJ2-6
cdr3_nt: TGTGCCAGCTCACTATCCCGACAGGTCTCTGGGGCCAACGTCCTGACTTTC
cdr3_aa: CASSLSRQVSGANVLTF

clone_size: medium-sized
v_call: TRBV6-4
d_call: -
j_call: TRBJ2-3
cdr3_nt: TGTGCCAGCAGTGACACGTTAGGGGGCACAGATACGCAGTATTTT
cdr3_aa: CASSDTLGGTDTQYF

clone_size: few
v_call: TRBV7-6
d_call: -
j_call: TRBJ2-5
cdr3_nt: TGTGCCAGCAGCCCGATCCCCAGCTTGGAAGAAGAGACCCAGTACTTC
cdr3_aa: CASSPIPSLEEETQYF

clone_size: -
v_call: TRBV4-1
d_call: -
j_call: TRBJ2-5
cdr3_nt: TGCGCCAGCAGCCAAGGATACCCGGAGACCCAGTACTTC
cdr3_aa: CASSQGYPETQYF

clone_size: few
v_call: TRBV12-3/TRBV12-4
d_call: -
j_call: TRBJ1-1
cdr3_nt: TGTGCCAGCAGCCCGGGGACAGAAGCTTTCTTT
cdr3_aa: CASSPGTEAFF

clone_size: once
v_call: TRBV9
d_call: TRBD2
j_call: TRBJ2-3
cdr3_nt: TGTGCCAGCAGCCTCAGCGGGGCTTCCGACTCTAGCACAGATACGCAGTATTTT
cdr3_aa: CASSLSGASDSSTDTQYF

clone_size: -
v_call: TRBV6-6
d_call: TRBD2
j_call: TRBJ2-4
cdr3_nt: TGTGCCAGCAGTCCGACCCTAGCGGGGGCCACCTTAGCCAAAAACATTCAGTACTTC
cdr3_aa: CASSPTLAGATLAKNIQYF

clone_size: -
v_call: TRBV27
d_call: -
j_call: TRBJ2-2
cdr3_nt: TGTGCCAGCAGTCGGGGGGCCGCCACCGGGGAGCTGTTTTTT
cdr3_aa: CASSRGAATGELFF

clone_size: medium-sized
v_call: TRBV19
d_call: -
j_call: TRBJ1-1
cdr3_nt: TGTGCCAGTAGCAGGGGCTTGAACACTGAAGCTTTCTTT
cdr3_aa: CASSRGLNTEAFF

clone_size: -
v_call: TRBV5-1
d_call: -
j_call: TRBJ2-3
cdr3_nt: TGCGCCAGCAGCTTGGTACCCGTGGGGGCCGGCACAGATACGCAGTATTTT
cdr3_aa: CASSLVPVGAGTDTQYF

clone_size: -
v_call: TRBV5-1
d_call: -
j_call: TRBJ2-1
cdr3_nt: TGCGCCAGCAGCTTAGGAAGCGGTCAGGTCAATGAGCAGTTCTTC
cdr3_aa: CASSLGSGQVNEQFF

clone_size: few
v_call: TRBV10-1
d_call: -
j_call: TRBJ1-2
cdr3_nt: TGCGCCAGCAGAGGAGGGGGAGGAGGCTACACCTTC
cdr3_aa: CASRGGGGGYTF

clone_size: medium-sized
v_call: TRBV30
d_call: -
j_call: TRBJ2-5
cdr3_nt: TGTGCCTGGAGTGACCCGGCCCGGAAGACCCAGTACTTC
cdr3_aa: CAWSDPARKTQYF

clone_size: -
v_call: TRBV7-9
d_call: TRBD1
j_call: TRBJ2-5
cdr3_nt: TGTGCCAGCAGCATAGAAGGGGGCCCCCAAGAGACCCAGTACTTC
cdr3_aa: CASSIEGGPQETQYF

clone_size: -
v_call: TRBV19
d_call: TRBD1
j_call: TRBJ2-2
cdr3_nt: TGTGCCAGTAGCCAGGGACAGGGAACCGGGGAGCTGTTTTTT
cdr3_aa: CASSQGQGTGELFF

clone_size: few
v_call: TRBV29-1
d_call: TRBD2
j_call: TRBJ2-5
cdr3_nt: TGCAGCGGGACTAGCGGGGTGCAACAAGAGACCCAGTACTTC
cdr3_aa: CSGTSGVQQETQYF

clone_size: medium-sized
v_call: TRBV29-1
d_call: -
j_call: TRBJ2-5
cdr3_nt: TGCAGCGTTTTAACTCAAGAGACCCAGTACTTC
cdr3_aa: CSVLTQETQYF

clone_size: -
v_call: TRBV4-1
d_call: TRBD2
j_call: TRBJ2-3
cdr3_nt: TGCGCCAGCAGCCAAGAGCGCGGGGGGGAAGCAGATACGCAGTATTTT
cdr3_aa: CASSQERGGEADTQYF

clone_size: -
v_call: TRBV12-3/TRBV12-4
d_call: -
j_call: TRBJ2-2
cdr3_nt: TGTGCCAGCAGGTGGGGCGGGGAGCTGTTTTTT
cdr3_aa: CASRWGGELFF

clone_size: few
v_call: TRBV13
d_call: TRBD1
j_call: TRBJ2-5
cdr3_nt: TGTGCCAGCAGCTTAAAGGGGGCCCAAGAGACCCAGTACTTC
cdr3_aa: CASSLKGAQETQYF

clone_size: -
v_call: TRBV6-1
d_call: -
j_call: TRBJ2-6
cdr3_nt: TGTGCCAGCATCTGGGGGCAGGGTTCGGCCTCTGGGGCCAACGTCCTGACTTTC
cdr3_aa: CASIWGQGSASGANVLTF

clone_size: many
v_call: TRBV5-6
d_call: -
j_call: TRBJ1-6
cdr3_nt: TGTGCCAGCAGCTTGTACAGGGCAGGGGCAAATTCACCCCTCCACTTT
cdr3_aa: CASSLYRAGANSPLHF

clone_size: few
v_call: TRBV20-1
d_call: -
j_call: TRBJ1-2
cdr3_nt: TGCAGTGCTAGAGATGGCAATTCCTATGGCTACACCTTC
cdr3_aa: CSARDGNSYGYTF

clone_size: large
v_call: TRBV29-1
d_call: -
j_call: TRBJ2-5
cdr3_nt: TGCAGCGTGGGGTCAGGGCAGACCCAGTACTTC
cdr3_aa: CSVGSGQTQYF

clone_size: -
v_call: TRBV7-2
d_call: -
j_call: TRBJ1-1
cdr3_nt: TGTGCCAGCAGCTTAAGAGCAGGCGAGAACACTGAAGCTTTCTTT
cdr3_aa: CASSLRAGENTEAFF